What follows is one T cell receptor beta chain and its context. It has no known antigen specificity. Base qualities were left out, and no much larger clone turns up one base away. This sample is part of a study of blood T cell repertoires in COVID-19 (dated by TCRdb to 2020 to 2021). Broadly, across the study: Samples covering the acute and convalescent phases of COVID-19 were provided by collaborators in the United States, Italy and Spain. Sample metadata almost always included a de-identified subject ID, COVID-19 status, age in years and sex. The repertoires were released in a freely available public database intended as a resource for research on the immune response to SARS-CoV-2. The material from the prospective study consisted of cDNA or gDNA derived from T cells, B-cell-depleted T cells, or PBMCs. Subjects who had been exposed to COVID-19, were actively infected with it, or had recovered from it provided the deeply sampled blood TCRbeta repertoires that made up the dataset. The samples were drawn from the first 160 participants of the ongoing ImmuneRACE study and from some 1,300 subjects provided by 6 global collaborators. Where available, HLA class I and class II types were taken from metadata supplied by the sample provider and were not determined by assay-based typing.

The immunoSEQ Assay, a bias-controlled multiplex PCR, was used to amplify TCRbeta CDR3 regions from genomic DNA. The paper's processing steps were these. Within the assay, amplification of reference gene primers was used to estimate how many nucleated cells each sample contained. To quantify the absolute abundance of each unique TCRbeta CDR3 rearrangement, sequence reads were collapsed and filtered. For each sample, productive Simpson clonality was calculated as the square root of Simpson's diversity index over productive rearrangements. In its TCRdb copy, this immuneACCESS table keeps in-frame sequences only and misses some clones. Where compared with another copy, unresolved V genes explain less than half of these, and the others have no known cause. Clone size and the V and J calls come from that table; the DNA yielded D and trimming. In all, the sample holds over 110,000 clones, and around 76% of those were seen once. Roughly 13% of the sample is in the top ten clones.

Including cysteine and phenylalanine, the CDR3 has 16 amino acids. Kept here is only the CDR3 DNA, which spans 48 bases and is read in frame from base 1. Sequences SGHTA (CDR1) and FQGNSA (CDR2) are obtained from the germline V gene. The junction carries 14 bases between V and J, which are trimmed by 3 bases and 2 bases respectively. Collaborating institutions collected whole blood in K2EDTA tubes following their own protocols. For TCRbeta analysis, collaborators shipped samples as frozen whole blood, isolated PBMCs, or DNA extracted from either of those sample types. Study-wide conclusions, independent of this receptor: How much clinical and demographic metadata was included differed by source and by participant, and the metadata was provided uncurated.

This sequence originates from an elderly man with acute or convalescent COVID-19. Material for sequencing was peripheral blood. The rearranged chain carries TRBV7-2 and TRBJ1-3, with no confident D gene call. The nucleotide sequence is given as TGTGCCAGCAGCTTTACGGGGAGGTTGGCTGGAAACACCATATATTTT. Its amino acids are CASSFTGRLAGNTIYF.